Sequencing of this T cell receptor beta chain was carried out in a study of a mutant IDH1 vaccine in newly diagnosed glioma. The overall study: Initiation of the vaccine course occurred 4-6 weeks after radiotherapy alone, or alongside temozolomide cycles. Treated individuals were approximately 60% male and roughly 40% female, averaging 40.4 years of age. Every participant had undergone radiotherapy, temozolomide, or both before, and most underwent both.

The length of the CDR3 is 14 residues. Trimming cost V 7 bases and J 6 bases, with 16 bases left between them. CDR1 is SNHLY and CDR2 is FYNNEI in the germline V gene. Time point defined: week 47, end of study. Each dose delivered 300 ug of mutant IDH1 20-mer peptide subcutaneously with imiquimod. Vaccination of patients was performed eight times, in weeks 1, 3, 5, 7, 11, 15, 19 and 23. Regarding this clone: What it binds is unknown.

Profiling relied on immunoSEQ multiplex PCR, and the TCRdb table lists in-frame clones only, not all of them. The sample lists tens of thousands of clones; roughly 82% were seen once. This chain links TRBV2 with TRBJ1-5; D call uncertain. The receptor's source is a man between 18 and 29 years old with glioma. Some clones in this sample may be carry-over from other donors' samples. This specimen was PBMCs, taken from a glioma patient whose treatment included an IDH1 peptide vaccine. The CDR3 nucleotides read TGTGCCAGCAATCACGAGCCGACGGGTCAGCCCCAGCATTTT. It codes for CASNHEPTGQPQHF. The variable domain in full, with the rest retrieved from reference TRBV2 and TRBJ1-5, is EPEVTQTPSHQVTQMGQEVILRCVPISNHLYFYWYRQILGQKVEFLVSFYNNEISEKSEIFDDQFSVERPDGSNFTLKIRSTKLEDSAMYFCASNHEPTGQPQHFGDGTRLSIL.